This entry lists 2 T cell receptor beta chains sequenced from one sample in a study of vaccination and CD4 T cells after COVID-19. TCRdb used MiXCR to reprocess the PCR reads, holding one entry per CDR3 protein. The sample contains some 25,000 distinct CDR3 sequences, under 65% of which appear only once. The input for sequencing was CD4+ T cells from blood, taken before SARS-CoV-2 vaccination. Source of these receptors: a human donor who had recovered from COVID-19.

The chain joins TRBV6-1 to TRBJ1-6; 8 bases agree with TRBD1. V gave up 6 bases and J gave up 7 bases; unmatched junction bases: 2. Germline CDR1 MNHNS, CDR2 SASEGT. CDR3 size: 13 residues. The CDR3 DNA reads TGTGCCAGCAGGGACAGGGACAATTCACCCCTCCACTTT. Protein product: CASRDRDNSPLHF.

The chain recombines TRBV5-1 with TRBJ1-5; 9 bases match TRBD1. CDR1 SGHRS and CDR2 YFSETQ come from the germline V gene. J lost 6 bases, V lost 0 bases, and 4 bases had no gene match. This CDR3 contains 15 residues. DNA of the CDR3: TGCGCCAGCAGCTTGGGTGGGACAGGGACTCAGCCCCAGCATTTT. Protein product: CASSLGGTGTQPQHF.